This entry lists 18 T cell receptor beta chains sequenced from one sample in a study of cytomegalovirus exposure and HLA in healthy donors. Primers: 60 Vbeta forward and 13 Jbeta reverse. Assay: immunoSEQ multiplex PCR; the TCRdb copy retains only in-frame clones and omits some. The data show roughly 180,000 clones, roughly 88% seen once. Material for sequencing was PBMCs. These TCRs come from a young man in good health and CMV-seropositive.

J is TRBJ2-2 and V is TRBV11-2, with a possible D match to TRBD2 (6 bases). Per germline, CDR1 SGHAT and CDR2 FQNNGV. V was shortened by 5 bases and J by 0 bases, with 13 bases between the two germline ends. CDR3 length equals 16 residues. CDR3 region: CASSPKTGANTGELFF. Written as DNA, the CDR3 is TGTGCCAGCAGCCCCAAGACGGGAGCGAACACCGGGGAGCTGTTTTTT.

This chain joins TRBV4-1 and TRBJ1-2; unclear D gene. V lost 0 bases to trimming and J lost 5 bases, with 10 bases between them. The CDR3 loop spans 14 amino acids. CDR1 and CDR2 from the germline V gene are MGHRA and YSYEKL. CDR3 residues: CASSQDTGLYGYTF. DNA for the CDR3: TGCGCCAGCAGCCAAGATACGGGGTTGTATGGCTACACCTTC.

This rearrangement joins TRBV7-9 to TRBJ2-7; possible D gene TRBD1, 6 bases. Deletions cut 4 bases from V and 6 bases from J, with 10 bases between. Looked up from germline, CDR1 is SEHNR and CDR2 is FQNEAQ (reference sequence). The CDR3 covers 12 residues. DNA for the CDR3: TGTGCCAGCAGCTCCCAGGGGCGCGAGCAGTACTTC. The encoded protein is CASSSQGREQYF.

The chain uses TRBV7-2 and TRBJ2-1, with 8 positions matching TRBD2. The CDR3 is 17 amino acids. V dropped 0 bases and J dropped 9; count of bases not matched to a gene: 13. CDR1 is SGHTA, CDR2 FQGNSA, per germline. Written as DNA, the CDR3 is TGTGCCAGCAGCTTAGCAATGGCGGGGGGTGATTTAGCTGAGCAGTTCTTC. Translated, it gives CASSLAMAGGDLAEQFF.

The CDR3: CASSPAGYSYNEQFF. As DNA, the CDR3 is TGTGCCAGCAGCCCGGCAGGGTACTCCTACAATGAGCAGTTCTTC. This chain joins TRBV5-6 and TRBJ2-1; TRBD1 is a possible D gene (5 bases). Between the trimmed V and J ends, which lost 4 bases and 0 bases, there was a span of 11 bases. CDR1 SGHDT and CDR2 YYEEEE come from the germline V gene. The length of the CDR3 is 15 residues.

This chain joins TRBV11-3 and TRBJ2-2, with D perhaps TRBD1 (6 bases). The ends were cut back, 3 bases at V and 3 bases at J, with 8 bases in the middle. CDR3 length: 14 residues. The germline V gene has CDR1 SGHNT and CDR2 YENEEA. The CDR3 DNA is TGTGCCAGCAGCTTTGGACAGTACACCGGGGAGCTGTTTTTT. Protein sequence: CASSFGQYTGELFF.

The chain joins TRBV28 to TRBJ2-3, with 9 bases identical to TRBD2. The CDR3 sequence is 14 residues long. Germline CDR1 MDHEN, CDR2 SYDVKM. V was pared by 7 bases and J by 4 bases, with 6 bases of the junction left unmatched. DNA of the CDR3: TGTGCCAGCAAACCTAGCGGGGCCGCAGATACGCAGTATTTT. Residues: CASKPSGAADTQYF.

The rearrangement uses TRBV9 and TRBJ2-7; D gene ambiguous. CDR1 and CDR2 (germline): SGDLS, YYNGEE. The V end was cut by 2 bases, the J end by 0 bases, with 6 bases between. This CDR3 spans 13 amino acids. CDR3 nucleotides: TGTGCCAGCAGCGTGGGCACCTCCTACGAGCAGTACTTC. As protein: CASSVGTSYEQYF. The complete variable domain, with remaining parts taken from reference TRBV9 and TRBJ2-7, reads DSGVTQTPKHLITATGQRVTLRCSPRSGDLSVYWYQQSLDQGLQFLIQYYNGEERAKGNILERFSAQQFPDLHSELNLSSLELGDSALYFCASSVGTSYEQYFGPGTRLTVT.

V is TRBV7-6 and J is TRBJ1-6; TRBD1 matches 7 bases. The V gene's germline CDR1 is SGHVS and CDR2 FNYEAQ. This CDR3 region has 14 residues. The V segment lost 5 bases and the J segment 12 bases; nucleotides outside the gene matches: 10. CDR3 amino acids: CASSRQGGIGPLHF. In nucleotides, the CDR3 is TGTGCCAGCAGCAGACAGGGTGGAATAGGACCCCTCCACTTT.

This rearrangement joins TRBV9 to TRBJ1-5; D is unresolved. This CDR3 spans 14 amino acids. The V and J ends lost 3 bases and 7 bases respectively, with 14 bases between them. CDR1 and CDR2 from the germline V gene are SGDLS and YYNGEE. The CDR3 DNA follows: TGTGCCAGCAGCGCTGAAGCCCTCGGGCAGCCCCAGCATTTT. It is translated as CASSAEALGQPQHF.

The chain joins TRBV7-9 to TRBJ2-1, with TRBD2 matching over 8 bases. The CDR3 has 16 residues. Germline V gene lookup returns CDR1 SEHNR and CDR2 FQNEAQ (reference sequence). Trimming took 1 base from V and 6 from J; bases not matched to a gene: 8. The CDR3 region is CASSLGGRGAFNEQFF. In nucleotides, the CDR3 is TGTGCCAGCAGCTTAGGTGGGCGGGGGGCTTTCAATGAGCAGTTCTTC.

This sequence joins TRBV7-6 and TRBJ2-5; possibly TRBD2 for D (6 bases). The J call is in doubt because the DNA end fits TRBJ2-7 better. Germline CDR1 reads SGHVS; CDR2 reads FNYEAQ. This CDR3 spans 17 amino acids. The CDR3 region is CASSLPLMAGRWNEQYF. Here the CDR3 DNA reads TGTGCCAGCAGCTTACCCCTTATGGCAGGGAGGTGGAACGAGCAGTACTTC.

The CDR3 spells CASSLAGLPPDTQYF. The CDR3, as DNA: TGTGCCAGCAGTTTAGCTGGGCTCCCCCCGGATACGCAGTATTTT. The chain joins TRBV27 to TRBJ2-3; D not certain. This CDR3 has 15 amino acids. Trimming took 2 bases from V and 6 from J, leaving 15 bases between them. The germline gives CDR1 MNHEY, CDR2 SMNVEV (reference sequence).

The chain carries TRBV2 and TRBJ2-2; D not resolved. Trimming pared 4 bases from V and 1 base from J, leaving 7 bases between. CDR1 is SNHLY and CDR2 is FYNNEI in the germline V gene. The CDR3 sequence is 14 residues long. The CDR3 reads CASSGGWNTGELFF. The CDR3 nucleotides are TGTGCCAGCAGTGGAGGCTGGAACACCGGGGAGCTGTTTTTT.

As concerns this clone: The identical CDR3 is also encoded by other nucleotide sequences in the sample. V usage is TRBV5-1 and J usage is TRBJ2-1, with TRBD2 identical over 7 bases. The germline V gene encodes CDR1 SGHRS and CDR2 YFSETQ. V lost 0 bases to trimming and J lost 2 bases; unmatched junction nucleotides: 2. This CDR3 is built from 15 residues. CDR3 coding DNA: TGCGCCAGCAGCTTGGGTGGGGGGGCCTACAATGAGCAGTTCTTC. This codes for CASSLGGGAYNEQFF.

V gene TRBV9 combines with J gene TRBJ2-1; 7 nucleotides align to TRBD2. V was pared by 2 bases and J by 10 bases, with 3 bases of the junction left unmatched. This CDR3 contains 12 residues. Germline CDR1 and CDR2: SGDLS and YYNGEE. In nucleotides, the CDR3 is TGTGCCAGCAGCGTCGGACTAGGCGAGCAGTTCTTC. It encodes CASSVGLGEQFF.

The chain couples TRBV2 to TRBJ2-5; maybe TRBD2 (5 bases). Trimming removed 1 base at V and 7 bases at J, with 10 bases between. The CDR3 extends over 13 amino acids. Looked up from germline, CDR1 is SNHLY and CDR2 is FYNNEI. In DNA, the CDR3 is TGTGCCAGCAGTGAAGGGAAGCGGCGGACCCAGTACTTC. This gives the protein CASSEGKRRTQYF.

Only a few counts were recorded for this clone. V is TRBV5-4 and J is TRBJ1-1; the match to TRBD1 covers 7 bases. Losses at the gene ends were 4 bases for V and 3 bases for J; bases not matched to a gene: 3. The CDR3 is 13 amino acids. Germline CDR1 reads SGHNT; CDR2 reads YYREEE (reference sequence). As DNA, the CDR3 is TGTGCCAGCAGCCCAACAGGGGACACTGAAGCTTTCTTT. This sequence encodes CASSPTGDTEAFF.